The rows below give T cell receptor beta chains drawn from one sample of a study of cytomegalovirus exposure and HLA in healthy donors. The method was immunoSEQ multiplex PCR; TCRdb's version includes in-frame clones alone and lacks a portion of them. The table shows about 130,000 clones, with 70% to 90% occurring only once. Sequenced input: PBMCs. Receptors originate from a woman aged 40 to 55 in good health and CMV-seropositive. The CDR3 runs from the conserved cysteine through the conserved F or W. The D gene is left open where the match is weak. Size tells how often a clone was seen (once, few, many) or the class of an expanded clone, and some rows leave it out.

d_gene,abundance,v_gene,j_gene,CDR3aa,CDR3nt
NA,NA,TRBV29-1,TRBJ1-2,CSVSGGYSYGYTF,TGCAGCGTTTCCGGGGGATACAGCTATGGCTACACCTTC
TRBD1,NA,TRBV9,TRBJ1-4,CASSFTGDNEKLFF,TGTGCCAGCAGCTTTACAGGGGATAATGAAAAACTGTTTTTT
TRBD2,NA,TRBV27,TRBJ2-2,CASRPPTSATGELFF,TGTGCCAGCAGACCTCCGACTAGCGCGACCGGGGAGCTGTTTTTT
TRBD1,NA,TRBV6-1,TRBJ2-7,CASGTGWTYEQYF,TGTGCCAGCGGGACAGGGTGGACCTACGAGCAGTACTTC
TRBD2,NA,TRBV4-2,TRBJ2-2,CASSQGSGVTGELFF,TGTGCCAGCAGCCAAGGTAGCGGGGTCACCGGGGAGCTGTTTTTT
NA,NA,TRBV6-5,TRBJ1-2,CASSTPGLRYGYTF,TGTGCCAGCAGTACACCGGGACTCCGCTATGGCTACACCTTC
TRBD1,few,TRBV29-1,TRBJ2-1,CSVGDRGEQFF,TGCAGCGTTGGAGACAGGGGAGAGCAGTTCTTC
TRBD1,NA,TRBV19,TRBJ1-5,CATADRGYSNQPQHF,TGTGCCACGGCGGACAGGGGCTATAGCAATCAGCCCCAGCATTTT
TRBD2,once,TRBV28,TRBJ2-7,CASSFYSGNDEQYF,TGTGCCAGCAGTTTTTATAGCGGGAACGACGAGCAGTACTTC
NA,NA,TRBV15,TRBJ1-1,CATSRSGGLSSLNTEAFF,TGTGCCACCAGCAGATCTGGGGGGTTGTCCAGCCTGAACACTGAAGCTTTCTTT
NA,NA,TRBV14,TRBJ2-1,CASSWGVNEQFF,TGTGCCAGCAGCTGGGGCGTCAATGAGCAGTTCTTC
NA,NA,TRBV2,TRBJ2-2,CASSEGYLGVVTGELFF,TGTGCCAGCAGTGAAGGGTACCTAGGTGTAGTTACCGGGGAGCTGTTTTTT
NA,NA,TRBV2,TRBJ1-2,CASSSSRVLWPPYGYTF,TGTGCCAGCAGTTCCAGTCGGGTCTTGTGGCCCCCCTATGGCTACACCTTC
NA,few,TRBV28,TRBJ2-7,CASNLGGNSYEQYF,TGTGCCAGCAACCTAGGGGGTAACTCCTACGAGCAGTACTTC
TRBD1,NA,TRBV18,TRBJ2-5,CASSRDRGETQYF,TGTGCCAGCTCACGCGACAGGGGAGAGACCCAGTACTTC
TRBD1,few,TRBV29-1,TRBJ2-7,CSVRDSPYEQYF,TGCAGCGTACGGGACAGTCCCTACGAGCAGTACTTC
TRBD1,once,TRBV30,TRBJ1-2,CAWATGAIYGYTF,TGTGCCTGGGCAACAGGGGCGATCTATGGCTACACCTTC
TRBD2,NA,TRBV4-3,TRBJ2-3,CASSRGLAATDTQYF,TGCGCCAGCAGCCGAGGACTAGCAGCAACAGATACGCAGTATTTT
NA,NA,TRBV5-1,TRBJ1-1,CASSLGGRNTEAFF,TGCGCCAGCAGCTTAGGAGGACGGAACACTGAAGCTTTCTTT
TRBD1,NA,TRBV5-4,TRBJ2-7,CASSLGRGRGEQYF,TGTGCCAGCAGCTTGGGTAGGGGGCGCGGCGAGCAGTACTTC
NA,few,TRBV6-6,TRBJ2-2,CASSGQGNTGELFF,TGTGCCAGCAGTGGGCAGGGGAACACCGGGGAGCTGTTTTTT
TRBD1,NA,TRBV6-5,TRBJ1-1,CASSSQGARNTEAFF,TGTGCCAGCAGCTCCCAGGGGGCGAGGAACACTGAAGCTTTCTTT
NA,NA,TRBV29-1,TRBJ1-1,CSVEYTDTLNTEAFF,TGCAGCGTCGAATATACCGACACTCTGAACACTGAAGCTTTCTTT
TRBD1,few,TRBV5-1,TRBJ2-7,CASSLAGGEQYF,TGCGCCAGCAGCTTGGCAGGGGGCGAGCAGTACTTC
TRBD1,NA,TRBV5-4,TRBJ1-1,CASSSLTGGNTEAFF,TGTGCCAGCAGCTCCTTGACAGGGGGCAACACTGAAGCTTTCTTT
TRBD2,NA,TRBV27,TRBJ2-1,CASSYRSGVGNEQFF,TGTGCCAGCAGTTACAGAAGCGGGGTGGGCAATGAGCAGTTCTTC
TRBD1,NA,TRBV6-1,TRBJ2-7,CASRGTGGSSYEQYF,TGTGCCAGCAGGGGAACAGGGGGCAGTTCCTACGAGCAGTACTTC
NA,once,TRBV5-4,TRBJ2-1,CASSLGQSSYNEQFF,TGTGCCAGCAGCTTGGGACAAAGCTCCTACAATGAGCAGTTCTTC
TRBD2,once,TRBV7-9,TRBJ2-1,CASSFGRLAGGDEQFF,TGTGCCAGCAGCTTTGGTCGCCTAGCGGGAGGGGATGAGCAGTTCTTC
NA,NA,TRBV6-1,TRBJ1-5,CASSEGGDQPQHF,TGTGCCAGCAGTGAGGGAGGGGACCAGCCCCAGCATTTT
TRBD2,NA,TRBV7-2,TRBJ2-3,CASSLESAGGSTGTQYF,TGTGCCAGCAGCTTAGAATCAGCGGGAGGGTCCACTGGGACGCAGTATTTT
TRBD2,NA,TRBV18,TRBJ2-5,CASSPAAGGQETQYF,TGTGCCAGCTCACCAGCAGCGGGGGGGCAAGAGACCCAGTACTTC
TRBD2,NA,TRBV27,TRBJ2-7,CASTPSPLLAGAGEQYF,TGTGCCAGCACCCCTAGCCCACTTCTAGCGGGAGCAGGCGAGCAGTACTTC
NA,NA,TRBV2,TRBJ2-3,CASSVGGPRTDTQYF,TGTGCCAGCAGTGTAGGGGGACCCCGCACAGATACGCAGTATTTT
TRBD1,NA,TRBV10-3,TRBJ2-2,CAISPDRGTGELFF,TGTGCCATCAGCCCGGACAGGGGAACCGGGGAGCTGTTTTTT
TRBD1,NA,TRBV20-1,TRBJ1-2,CSARDRDGYTF,TGCAGTGCTCGGGACAGGGATGGCTACACCTTC
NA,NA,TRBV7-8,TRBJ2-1,CAIGGQPYNEQFF,TGTGCCATTGGAGGGCAACCCTACAATGAGCAGTTCTTC
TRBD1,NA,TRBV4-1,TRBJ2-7,CASSQAPGTGAYEQYF,TGCGCCAGCAGCCAAGCCCCCGGGACAGGTGCCTACGAGCAGTACTTC
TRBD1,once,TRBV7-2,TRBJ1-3,CASSLYRGSSGNTIYF,TGTGCCAGCAGCTTATACAGGGGGAGCTCTGGAAACACCATATATTTT
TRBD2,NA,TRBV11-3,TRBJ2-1,CASSLAGGLYNEQFF,TGTGCCAGCAGCTTAGCGGGGGGGCTCTACAATGAGCAGTTCTTC
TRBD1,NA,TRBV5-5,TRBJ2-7,CASSAGTGVSYEQYF,TGTGCCAGCAGCGCCGGGACAGGGGTTTCCTACGAGCAGTACTTC
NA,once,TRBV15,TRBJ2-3,CATSRDRATGTDTQYF,TGTGCCACCAGCAGAGATAGAGCAACAGGCACAGATACGCAGTATTTT
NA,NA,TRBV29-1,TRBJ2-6,CSVSEDSGANVLTF,TGCAGCGTTTCAGAGGATTCTGGGGCCAACGTCCTGACTTTC
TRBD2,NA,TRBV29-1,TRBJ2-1,CSVGLGGEGLYNEQFF,TGCAGCGTTGGGTTGGGGGGGGAGGGGTTGTACAATGAGCAGTTCTTC
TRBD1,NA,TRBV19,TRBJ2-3,CASSLHRDRGFLGASTDTQYF,TGTGCCAGTAGTCTGCACCGGGACAGGGGATTCCTAGGCGCTAGCACAGATACGCAGTATTTT
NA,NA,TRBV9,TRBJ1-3,CASSDKGSGNTIYF,TGTGCCAGCAGCGACAAGGGGTCTGGAAACACCATATATTTT
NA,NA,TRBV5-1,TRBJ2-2,CASSIEIFPSGELFF,TGCGCCAGCAGTATCGAGATCTTTCCTTCCGGGGAGCTGTTTTTT
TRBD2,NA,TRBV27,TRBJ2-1,CASSLGTSGIYEQFF,TGTGCCAGCAGTTTAGGGACTAGCGGGATATATGAGCAGTTCTTC
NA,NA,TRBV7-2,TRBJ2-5,CASSRGTEETQYF,TGTGCCAGCAGCCGGGGGACAGAAGAGACCCAGTACTTC
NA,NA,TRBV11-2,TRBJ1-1,CASSLAGAVEAFF,TGTGCCAGCAGCTTAGCAGGGGCGGTTGAAGCTTTCTTT
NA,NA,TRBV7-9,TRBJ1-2,CASSLARADYGYTF,TGTGCCAGCAGCTTAGCCAGGGCAGACTATGGCTACACCTTC
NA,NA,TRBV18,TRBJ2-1,CASSPLLAELDNEQFF,TGTGCCAGCTCACCACTCTTAGCGGAATTAGACAATGAGCAGTTCTTC
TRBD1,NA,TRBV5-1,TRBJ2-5,CASSTGTAQETQYF,TGCGCCAGCAGCACTGGGACAGCCCAAGAGACCCAGTACTTC
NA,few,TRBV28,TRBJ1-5,CASRWSEDYSNQPQHF,TGTGCCAGCCGCTGGAGCGAGGATTATAGCAATCAGCCCCAGCATTTT